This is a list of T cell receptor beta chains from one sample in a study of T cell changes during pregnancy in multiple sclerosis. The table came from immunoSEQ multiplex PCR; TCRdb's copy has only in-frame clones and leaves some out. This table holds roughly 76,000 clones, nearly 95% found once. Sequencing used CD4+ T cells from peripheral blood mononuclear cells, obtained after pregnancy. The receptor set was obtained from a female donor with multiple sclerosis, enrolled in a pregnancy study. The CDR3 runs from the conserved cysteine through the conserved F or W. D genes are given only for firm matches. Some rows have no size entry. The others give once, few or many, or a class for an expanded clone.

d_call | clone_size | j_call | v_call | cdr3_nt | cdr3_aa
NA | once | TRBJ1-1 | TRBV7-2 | TGTGCCAGCAGCTTAGTACAGGTCTCTGAGGCTTTCTTT | CASSLVQVSEAFF
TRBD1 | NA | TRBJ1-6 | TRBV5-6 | TGTGCCAGCAGCTTGGGACTAGGACAGGGAAATTCACCCCTCCACTTT | CASSLGLGQGNSPLHF
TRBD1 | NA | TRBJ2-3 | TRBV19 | TGTGCCAGTAGTATGGGGACAGGGAGCACAGATACGCAGTATTTT | CASSMGTGSTDTQYF
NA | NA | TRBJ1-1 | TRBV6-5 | TGTGCCAGCAGTTACTCTTCCGGGGGGGGTACTGAAGCTTTCTTT | CASSYSSGGGTEAFF
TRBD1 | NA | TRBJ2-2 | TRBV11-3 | TGTGCCAGCAGCTTCCAGGGGGACACCGGGGAGCTGTTTTTT | CASSFQGDTGELFF
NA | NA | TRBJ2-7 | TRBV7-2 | TGTGCCAGCAGCGCCCATAGCGTTTACGAGCAGTACTTC | CASSAHSVYEQYF
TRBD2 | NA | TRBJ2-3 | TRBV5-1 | TGCGCCAGCAGCCCGGTAGTGCTAGCGGCTTCCGTAAGGGCAGATACGCAGTATTTT | CASSPVVLAASVRADTQYF
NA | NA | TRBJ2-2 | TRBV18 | TGTGCCAGCTCACCAAAACAGGGAGTCCTTAACACCGGGGAGCTGTTTTTT | CASSPKQGVLNTGELFF
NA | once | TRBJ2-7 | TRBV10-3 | TGTGCCATCAGTGAGTCGCGGGGTACTCCCTACGAGCAGTACTTC | CAISESRGTPYEQYF
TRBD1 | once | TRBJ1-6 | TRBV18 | TGTGCCAGCTCTTCTGGACAGGGGAATTCACCCCTCCACTTT | CASSSGQGNSPLHF
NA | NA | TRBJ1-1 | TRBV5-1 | TGCGCCAGCAGCTCCGAGACAGTGAACACTGAAGCTTTCTTT | CASSSETVNTEAFF
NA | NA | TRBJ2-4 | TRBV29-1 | TGCAGCGTAGGGGATTTGGGTAACATTCAGTACTTC | CSVGDLGNIQYF
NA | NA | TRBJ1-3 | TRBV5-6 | TGTGCCAGCAGCTCCCGGACAGCGAGCTCTGGAAACACCATATATTTT | CASSSRTASSGNTIYF
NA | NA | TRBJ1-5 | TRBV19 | TGTGCCACCTCCCGGTGGGAGGGAATGGGCAATCAGCCCCAGCATTTT | CATSRWEGMGNQPQHF
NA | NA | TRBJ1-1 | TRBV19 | TGTGCCACCTCGACAGGAACGGCTGAAGCTTTCTTT | CATSTGTAEAFF
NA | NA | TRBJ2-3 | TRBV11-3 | TGTGCCAGCAGCTTAGGTCTAAACCCTAGCACAGATACGCAGTATTTT | CASSLGLNPSTDTQYF
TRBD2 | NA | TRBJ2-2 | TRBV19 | TGTGCCAGTAGTGTCAGGGGGACTAGCGGGGCTGGGGAGCTGTTTTTT | CASSVRGTSGAGELFF
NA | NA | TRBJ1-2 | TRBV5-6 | TGTGCCAGCAGCTTGGCCGCTTCGTTGCGGTCTGACGGCTACACCTTC | CASSLAASLRSDGYTF
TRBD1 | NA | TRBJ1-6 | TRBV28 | TGTGCCAGCAGGCCGACAGGGGTCAATTCACCCCTCCACTTT | CASRPTGVNSPLHF
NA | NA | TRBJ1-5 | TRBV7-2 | TGTGCCAGCAGCTACGACGGGAATCAGCCCCAGCATTTT | CASSYDGNQPQHF
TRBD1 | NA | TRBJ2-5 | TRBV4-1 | TGCGCCAGCAGCCTAACTCGACAGGGACACCAAGAGACCCAGTACTTC | CASSLTRQGHQETQYF
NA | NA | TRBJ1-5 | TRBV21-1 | TGTGCCAGCAGCGGCAGGACAGGGGCATGGGATCAGCCCCAGCATTTT | CASSGRTGAWDQPQHF
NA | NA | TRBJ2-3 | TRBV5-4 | TGTGCCAGCAGCTTAGCGACGGATACGCAGTATTTT | CASSLATDTQYF
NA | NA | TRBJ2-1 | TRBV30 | TGTGCTTACAACAGGGCTACGTACAATGAGCAGTTCTTC | CAYNRATYNEQFF
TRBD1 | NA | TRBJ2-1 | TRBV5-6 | TGTGCCAGCAGCACTCCAACAGGGGCGGTTCACAATGAGCAGTTCTTC | CASSTPTGAVHNEQFF
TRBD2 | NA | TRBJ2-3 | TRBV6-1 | TGTGCCAGCAGTGTAGTAGCGGGGGACACAGATACGCAGTATTTT | CASSVVAGDTDTQYF
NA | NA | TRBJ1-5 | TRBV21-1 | TGTGCCAGCAGCAGCCAGCAGGGTAGAAATCAGCCCCAGCATTTT | CASSSQQGRNQPQHF
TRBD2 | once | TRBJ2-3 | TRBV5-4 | TGTGCCAGCAGTTTGACTAGCGGGGGCCCTGGTACGCAGTATTTT | CASSLTSGGPGTQYF
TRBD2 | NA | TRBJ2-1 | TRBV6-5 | TGTGCCAGCAGTTCCCTGACTAGCGGGGGTCTTAATGAGCAGTTCTTC | CASSSLTSGGLNEQFF
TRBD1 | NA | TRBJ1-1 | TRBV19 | TGTGCCAGTAGTACCACCGGGACAGGGGGCGTACCGGCTTTCTTT | CASSTTGTGGVPAFF
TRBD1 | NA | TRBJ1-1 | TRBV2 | TGTGCCAGCAGCTCGACAGGGCGGGACACTGAAGCTTTCTTT | CASSSTGRDTEAFF
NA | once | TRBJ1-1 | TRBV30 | TGTGCTGATAGGACAGCCAACACTGAAGCTTTCTTT | CADRTANTEAFF
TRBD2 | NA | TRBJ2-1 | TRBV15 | TGTGCCACCAGCGGTTACTCGGGGGGACACAATGAGCAGTTCTTC | CATSGYSGGHNEQFF
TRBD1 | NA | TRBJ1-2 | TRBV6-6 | TGTGCCAGCAGCGACAGGGTCGGCTACACCTTC | CASSDRVGYTF
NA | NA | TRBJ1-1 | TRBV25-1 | TGTGCCAGCAGTGCATCAGATTTTAACACTGAAGCTTTCTTT | CASSASDFNTEAFF
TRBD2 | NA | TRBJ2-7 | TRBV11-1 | TGTGCCAGCAGCCAGGGTGGCGGGAGACGTCGGGAGCAGTACTTC | CASSQGGGRRREQYF
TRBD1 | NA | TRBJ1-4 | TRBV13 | TGTGCCAGCAACCTACAGGGGGCGGAAATTACGACTAATGAAAAACTGTTTTTT | CASNLQGAEITTNEKLFF
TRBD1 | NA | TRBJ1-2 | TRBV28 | TGTGCCAGCAGTCCGACAGGGGGCGTAACTGGCTACACCTTC | CASSPTGGVTGYTF
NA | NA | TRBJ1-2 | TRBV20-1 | TGCAGTGCATTCACGGGTGGCGGCTACACCTTC | CSAFTGGGYTF
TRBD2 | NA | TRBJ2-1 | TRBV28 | TGTGCCAGCAGTTTAAGATATGGGACTAGCGGGAGCGGTGAGCAGTTCTTC | CASSLRYGTSGSGEQFF
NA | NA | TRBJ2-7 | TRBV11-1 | TGTGCCAGCAGCTTCGGTTCGCAAGTCTACGAGCAGTACTTC | CASSFGSQVYEQYF
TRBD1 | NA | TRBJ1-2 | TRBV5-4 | TGTGCCAGCAGCTTCTTAGACAGGGCCGGCTACACCTTC | CASSFLDRAGYTF
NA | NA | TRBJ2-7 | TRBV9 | TGTGCCAGCAGCGTAGACGGAGGCGAGCAGTACTTC | CASSVDGGEQYF
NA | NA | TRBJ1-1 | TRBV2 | TGTGCCAGCAGGGTAACAGGGTACACTGAAGCTTTCTTT | CASRVTGYTEAFF
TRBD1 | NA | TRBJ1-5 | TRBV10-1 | TGCGCCAGCAGTGAGCACGCAATATACAGGGGGATCCCTCAGCCCCAGCATTTT | CASSEHAIYRGIPQPQHF
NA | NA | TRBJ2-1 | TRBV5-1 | TGCGCCAGCAGCTTCGGACTGGGAGGCAATGAGCAGTTCTTC | CASSFGLGGNEQFF
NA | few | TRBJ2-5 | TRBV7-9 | TGTGCCAGTAACACGGGGAGCTTCCAAGAGACCCAGTACTTC | CASNTGSFQETQYF
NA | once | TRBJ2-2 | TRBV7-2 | TGTGCCAGCAGTTTCACTCTAGCAGCCGGGGAGCTGTTTTTT | CASSFTLAAGELFF
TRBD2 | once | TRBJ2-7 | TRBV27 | TGTGCCAGCAGTTTACGGGGGTCGTCAGGGAGGGCAGTTCTCCACGAGCAGTACTTC | CASSLRGSSGRAVLHEQYF